This T cell receptor (beta chain) is drawn from a study of cytomegalovirus exposure and HLA in healthy donors. In regard to this clone: As yet, its antigen is unknown.

General study findings and limits: Analysis performed later found more than 15,000 TCR beta sequences associated with HLA alleles at 0.05 false discovery rate. As was reported, the HLA-A and HLA-B alleles of most subjects were accurately predicted from TCR beta sequences.

V shed 3 bases and J shed 3 bases, with 12 bases lying between them. Looked up from germline, CDR1 is SGDLS and CDR2 is YYNGEE. The CDR3 is 15 amino acids. Among the donors, all were healthy bone marrow donors. The primer mix had 60 Vbeta and 13 Jbeta primers. TCRdb's copy holds only in-frame clones and misses some; the assay was immunoSEQ multiplex PCR. The sample holds roughly 79,000 clones. The rearrangement joins TRBV9 to TRBJ1-4, with TRBD1 as a possible D gene (6 bases). The source material was PBMCs. This receptor was taken from a young man in good health and CMV-seronegative. The CDR3 spells CASSGGGSPNEKLFF. As DNA, the CDR3 is TGTGCCAGCAGCGGTGGGGGCAGTCCTAATGAAAAACTGTTTTTT.